This is a list of T cell receptor beta chains from one sample in a study of T cells after yellow fever vaccination. In TCRdb, the 5' RACE reads were re-called with MiXCR into one record per CDR3 protein. The table shows 400,000 to 650,000 distinct CDR3 sequences, with about a fifth occurring only once. Sequenced here: PBMCs, sampled about 20 days after the first yellow fever vaccination. These receptors came from a man aged 18 to 30 who received the YFV17D yellow fever vaccine. Each CDR3 is given with its conserved first and last residue. A D gene is named only where the DNA matches it firmly. Size is omitted from some rows. Given values are once, few, many or a class for expanded clones.

J gene | V gene | clone size | D gene | CDR3 DNA | CDR3 protein
TRBJ1-2 | TRBV4-3 | few | - | TGCGCCAGCAGCCAAGATGCCCAGGAAAGGGGCTACACCTTC | CASSQDAQERGYTF
TRBJ1-1 | TRBV7-6 | few | - | TGTGCCAGCAGCTTATGGTTAGGAGATATGAACACTGAAGCTTTCTTT | CASSLWLGDMNTEAFF
TRBJ1-2 | TRBV5-1 | - | TRBD1 | TGCGCCAGCAGCTGGGGGGACAGGGGCTATGGCTACACCTTC | CASSWGDRGYGYTF
TRBJ1-6 | TRBV25-1 | few | - | TGTGCCAGCAGTTGGGCGGGGAACAATTCACCCCTCCACTTT | CASSWAGNNSPLHF
TRBJ2-5 | TRBV20-1 | - | TRBD1 | TGCAGTGCTAGAGATTGGACAGGGGGCCTTGAGACCCAGTACTTC | CSARDWTGGLETQYF
TRBJ2-7 | TRBV30 | - | - | TGTGCCTGGGGGTCCTCCTACGAGCAGTACTTC | CAWGSSYEQYF
TRBJ2-3 | TRBV6-2/TRBV6-3 | few | TRBD2 | TGTGCCAGCAGTTACGGGTCTAGCGGGGACGCAGATACGCAGTATTTT | CASSYGSSGDADTQYF
TRBJ2-3 | TRBV11-2 | once | TRBD2 | TGTGCCAGCAGCGCTGGACTAGCGGGTTGGGGCACAGATACGCAGTATTTT | CASSAGLAGWGTDTQYF
TRBJ2-3 | TRBV27 | - | - | TGTGCCAGCAGTCATAGATACGCTTTGTATTTT | CASSHRYALYF
TRBJ1-2 | TRBV4-1 | many | - | TGTGCCAGCAGCCAAGCTAACTATGGCTACACCTTC | CASSQANYGYTF
TRBJ2-1 | TRBV7-6 | - | - | TGTGCCAGCAGCTTATTTATGTCGGAGGAGCTGGCGGGTCGGTACAATGAGCAGTTCTTC | CASSLFMSEELAGRYNEQFF
TRBJ2-3 | TRBV7-2 | - | - | TGTGCCAGCAGCCACCCCGTTACGCAGTATTTT | CASSHPVTQYF
TRBJ2-1 | TRBV28 | few | - | TGTGCCAGCACCGGGGTACTGGATTTCGGAAAGGAGCAGTTCTTC | CASTGVLDFGKEQFF
TRBJ2-3 | TRBV27 | - | TRBD1 | TGTGCCAGCAGTTTATTGGGGACAGGAATTAGCACAGATACGCAGTATTTT | CASSLLGTGISTDTQYF
TRBJ2-1 | TRBV6-1 | - | TRBD2 | TGTGCCAGCAGAGGGACTAGCGGGGGACATCGTGGGCAGTTCTTC | CASRGTSGGHRGQFF
TRBJ1-6 | TRBV2 | - | - | TGTGCCAGTGGGACCCCGCCTTCACCCCTCCACTTT | CASGTPPSPLHF
TRBJ2-1 | TRBV4-2 | - | - | TGTGCCAGCAGCCAAGAGCCCCTAAGCTCCTACAATGAGCAGTTCTTC | CASSQEPLSSYNEQFF
TRBJ1-2 | TRBV12-3/TRBV12-4 | few | TRBD1 | TGTGCCAGCAGTTTAAGGGGACCGGGACAGGGAATTGATCATTATTTCGGCTACACCTTC | CASSLRGPGQGIDHYFGYTF
TRBJ2-5 | TRBV7-9 | few | - | TGTGCCAGCAGTTTAAGCATTACAGGATGGGATGAGACCCAGTACTTC | CASSLSITGWDETQYF
TRBJ1-1 | TRBV12-3/TRBV12-4 | many | TRBD1 | TGTGCCAGCAGATCTACAGGGGCCGGCCGCTTT | CASRSTGAGRF
TRBJ2-2 | TRBV19 | - | - | TGTGCCAGTACCCTGGCCCTCTCGAACACCGGGGAGCTGTTTTTT | CASTLALSNTGELFF
TRBJ1-4 | TRBV3-1 | few | - | TGTGCCAGCAGCCGAGGACGGACGTTCATTGAAAAACTGTTTTTT | CASSRGRTFIEKLFF
TRBJ1-5 | TRBV27 | - | - | TGTGCCAGCTCCCGGGGAGCACAAGAGCCCCAGCATTTT | CASSRGAQEPQHF
TRBJ1-1 | TRBV20-1 | few | - | TGCAGTGCTATTACCGGGGACGGCACTGAAGCTTTCTTT | CSAITGDGTEAFF
TRBJ2-1 | TRBV27 | few | - | TGTGCCAGCAGTCCTAATCGGTATGAGCAGTTCTTC | CASSPNRYEQFF
TRBJ2-3 | TRBV15 | many | - | TGTGCCACCAGCAGAGTACGGGGGGCGCCGGACGGCACAGATACGCAGTATTTT | CATSRVRGAPDGTDTQYF
TRBJ1-2 | TRBV29-1 | - | - | TGCAGCGTTGAAGATCCCATCTATGGCTACACCTTC | CSVEDPIYGYTF
TRBJ1-1 | TRBV20-1 | many | - | TGCAGTGCTAGTCGTCCAGACCAGACGTCGGCTTTCTTT | CSASRPDQTSAFF
TRBJ2-3 | TRBV12-3/TRBV12-4 | - | TRBD2 | TGTGCCACCAATGCTGGAGGGGAGGGAAGCACAGATACGCAGTATTTT | CATNAGGEGSTDTQYF
TRBJ1-3 | TRBV7-2 | few | - | TGTGCCAGCTCCCCTTTGGTGAGCTCTGGAAACACCATATATTTT | CASSPLVSSGNTIYF
TRBJ2-7 | TRBV5-1 | few | - | TGCGCCAGCTCCAGGGACACTCTTTCCTACGAGCAGTACTTC | CASSRDTLSYEQYF
TRBJ2-3 | TRBV29-1 | few | - | TGCAGCGTGAAGGGACGGAGCACAGATACGCAGTATTTT | CSVKGRSTDTQYF
TRBJ1-2 | TRBV19 | - | - | TGTGCCAGTAGTGCCCCCACGACCCTGTCCTTC | CASSAPTTLSF
TRBJ2-5 | TRBV4-1 | - | TRBD2 | TGCGCCAGCAGCCGGACTAGCGGGGGTTTAGAGACCCAGTACTTC | CASSRTSGGLETQYF
TRBJ1-6 | TRBV23-1 | few | TRBD1 | TGCGCCAGCAGACACGACAGGGGGCGACTTCAGTCACCCCTCCACTTT | CASRHDRGRLQSPLHF